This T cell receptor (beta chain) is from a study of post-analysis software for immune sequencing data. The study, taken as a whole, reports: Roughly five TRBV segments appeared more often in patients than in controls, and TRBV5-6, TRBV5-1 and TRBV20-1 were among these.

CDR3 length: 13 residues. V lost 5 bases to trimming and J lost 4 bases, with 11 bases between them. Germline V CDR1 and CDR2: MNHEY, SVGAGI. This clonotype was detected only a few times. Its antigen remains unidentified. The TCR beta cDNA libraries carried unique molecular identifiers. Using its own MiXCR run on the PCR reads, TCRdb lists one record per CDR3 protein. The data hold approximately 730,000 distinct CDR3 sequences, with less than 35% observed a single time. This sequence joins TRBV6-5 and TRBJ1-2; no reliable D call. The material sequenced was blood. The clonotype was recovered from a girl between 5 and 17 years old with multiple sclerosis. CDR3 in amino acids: CASSSGRGYGYTF. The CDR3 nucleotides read TGTGCCAGCAGTAGTGGACGAGGCTATGGCTACACCTTC.